What follows is one TCR beta chain and its context. No cognate antigen has been identified for it. Base qualities are not at hand, and no much larger clone is one base apart. This sample was taken from a study of blood T cell repertoires in COVID-19 (dated by TCRdb to 2020 to 2022). General notes on the study: Collaborator samples came from the United States, Italy and Spain and covered acute and convalescent phases of COVID-19. Where available, HLA class I and class II types were obtained from metadata supplied by the sample provider rather than from assay-based typing. A freely available public database, intended as a resource for researchers studying the immune response to SARS-CoV-2, is where the repertoires were released. The samples were drawn from the first 160 participants of the ongoing ImmuneRACE study and from about 1,200 subjects provided by 6 global collaborators. The prospective study material was composed of cDNA or gDNA derived from T cells, B-cell-depleted T cells, or PBMCs. The dataset comprised deeply sampled blood TCRbeta repertoires from subjects exposed to, actively infected with, or recovered from COVID-19. A de-identified subject ID, COVID-19 status, age in years and sex were almost always included in the sample metadata. General study outcomes and caveats: The quantity of clinical and demographic metadata differed by source and by participant and was supplied without curation.

TCRbeta CDR3 regions were amplified from genomic DNA using the immunoSEQ Assay, a bias-controlled multiplex PCR. Concerning the study's data processing: The number of nucleated cells in each sample was estimated from the amplification of reference gene primers within the assay. Sequence reads were collapsed and filtered to measure the absolute abundance of every unique TCRbeta CDR3 rearrangement. Productive Simpson clonality was computed per sample as the square root of Simpson's diversity index over productive rearrangements. The table was pulled from immuneACCESS by TCRdb, which kept in-frame rearrangements only. Such tables lose some clones; where checked, under half of the loss comes from unresolved V genes, and the rest has no known cause. The V and J calls and clone size were taken over from that table, and D and trimming were inferred from the DNA. This sample comprises over 100,000 clones, roughly 79% of them detected only once. The ten biggest clones cover about 9.4% of the sample.

Whole blood was collected in K2EDTA tubes by collaborating institutions according to the institutions' own protocols. For TCRbeta analysis, collaborators shipped samples as frozen whole blood, isolated PBMCs, or DNA extracted from either of those sample types. From its cysteine to its phenylalanine, the CDR3 spans 16 amino acids. CDR3 DNA is the only sequence kept; it has 48 bases, read in frame from the first base. The germline V gene specifies SGHVS as CDR1 and FNYEAQ as CDR2. Trimming leaves V shorter by 1 base and J shorter by 5 bases, with the junction holding 4 bases beyond the gene matches. This clonotype was obtained from a human donor in a cohort sampled during active COVID-19. The V gene is TRBV7-6 and the J gene is TRBJ2-3; TRBD2 fits 12 bases in the junction. Sequencing used peripheral blood. The sequence in DNA is TGTGCCAGCAGCTTAGTGACTAGCGGGAGCTTAGATACGCAGTATTTT. Translated, this gives CASSLVTSGSLDTQYF.